Listed here are 15 T cell receptor beta chains from one sample, sequenced in a study of response to subunit inactivated influenza vaccine. MiXCR, applied by TCRdb to the RT-PCR reads, yields one record per CDR3 protein. The sample has 630,000 or so distinct CDR3 sequences, more than 15% seen once; the top ten hold around a tenth. The sample was PBMCs from blood, taken 11 to 12 days after vaccination. Every receptor here comes from a man in his forties or fifties who received an inactivated influenza vaccine.

This clonotype was counted many times. This chain connects TRBV7-2 to TRBJ2-1; 7 bases line up with TRBD1. After removal of 0 bases from V and 7 bases from J, the junction contained 9 bases not matched to a gene. From germline, CDR1 is SGHTA and CDR2 FQGNSA. CDR3 length: 16 residues. The CDR3 region has the DNA TGTGCCAGCAGCTTAGCCCCTACAGGGGTAGGAAATGAGCAGTTCTTC. Protein sequence: CASSLAPTGVGNEQFF.

This clonotype showed up many times. This chain joins TRBV3-1 and TRBJ2-7; 9 nucleotides agree with TRBD2. Germline lookup yields CDR1 LGHDT and CDR2 YNNKEL (reference sequence). The J segment lost 4 bases and the V segment lost 5 bases, leaving 9 bases of the junction unmatched. CDR3 length: 15 amino acids. In nucleotides, the CDR3 is TGTGCCAGCAGCGAAGTAGCGGGAGCTCAGTACGAGCAGTACTTC. It specifies CASSEVAGAQYEQYF.

In its sample, this clonotype was seen many times. The V call is TRBV7-2, the J call TRBJ2-7; D call uncertain. The germline gives CDR1 SGHTA, CDR2 FQGNSA. V dropped 2 bases and J dropped 5 bases, with 10 bases sitting between them. This CDR3 comprises 13 residues. In DNA, the CDR3 is TGTGCCAGCAGCTTAACCTTTTTGGACGAGCAGTACTTC. Translation gives CASSLTFLDEQYF. Based on the CDR3 plus reference TRBV7-2 and TRBJ2-7, the full variable domain is GAGVSQSPSNKVTEKGKDVELRCDPISGHTALYWYRQSLGQGLEFLIYFQGNSAPDKSGLPSDRFSAERTGGSVSTLTIQRTQQEDSAVYLCASSLTFLDEQYFGPGTRLTVT.

This clonotype was detected only a few times. The genes are TRBV7-8 and TRBJ1-1; weak D call: TRBD1 (5 bases). Trimming removed 5 bases from V and 5 bases from J, with 12 bases in between. In germline, CDR1 is SGHVS, CDR2 FQNEAQ. This CDR3 region has 13 residues. The CDR3 loop reads CASSVGLGTEAFF. Written as DNA, the CDR3 is TGTGCCAGCAGCGTGGGACTTGGGACTGAAGCTTTCTTT.

This clonotype was picked up a small number of times. The chain carries TRBV4-1 and TRBJ2-7, with D perhaps TRBD1 (6 bases). The length of the CDR3 is 16 residues. Trimming shortened V by 5 bases and J by 0 bases, and 17 bases separated the two germline ends. Per germline, CDR1 MGHRA and CDR2 YSYEKL. The CDR3 region is CASSVHRVQSSYEQYF. CDR3 coding DNA: TGCGCCAGCAGCGTCCACAGGGTTCAGAGCTCCTACGAGCAGTACTTC.

The chain is built from TRBV21-1 and TRBJ1-2; the table's D call TRBD1 went unverified against the DNA. TRBV21-1 is noted as a pseudogene. This CDR3 spans 16 amino acids. Here the CDR3 reads CASSANYRVDIYGYTF. CDR3 in DNA: TGTGCCAGCAGCGCCAACTACAGGGTCGACATCTATGGCTACACCTTC.

This clonotype occurred once. The rearrangement links TRBV6-2 or TRBV6-3 to TRBJ2-4, with TRBD1 identical over 10 bases. Trimming took 5 bases from V and 6 from J; bases not matched to a gene: 7. This CDR3 spans 15 amino acids. Germline CDR1 reads MNHEY; CDR2 reads SVGEGT. The CDR3, as DNA: TGTGCCAGCAGTCACACCGGGACAGGGGCAAACATTCAGTACTTC. Its translation is CASSHTGTGANIQYF.

This clonotype was detected only a few times. This rearrangement joins TRBV6-1 to TRBJ1-2; D might be TRBD1 (5 bases). Trimming removed 6 bases from V and 5 bases from J, with 16 bases in between. The germline V gene encodes CDR1 MNHNS and CDR2 SASEGT. This CDR3 spans 14 amino acids. The chain's CDR3 is CASSPGTGFYGYTF. The CDR3 coding sequence is TGTGCCAGCAGCCCCGGGACCGGGTTTTATGGCTACACCTTC.

The chain links TRBV6-2 or TRBV6-3 to TRBJ2-5, with 8 bases that match TRBD1. With V trimmed by 5 bases and J by 5 bases, 7 bases remained unmatched. CDR1 and CDR2 (germline): MNHEY, SVGEGT. This CDR3 has 14 residues. This CDR3 is CASSPDRARETQYF. The DNA for the CDR3 is TGTGCCAGCAGTCCGGACAGGGCCAGGGAGACCCAGTACTTC.

The sample holds many counts of this clonotype. V gene TRBV29-1 combines with J gene TRBJ2-1, with TRBD2 matching 8 bases. This CDR3 spans 16 amino acids. Germline V lookup: CDR1 SQVTM, CDR2 ANQGSEA. The V segment lost 4 bases and the J segment 6 bases; nucleotides outside the gene matches: 14. The CDR3 region is CSVGGVAGRIVNEQFF. The DNA of the CDR3 is TGCAGCGTTGGGGGGGTAGCGGGACGAATAGTCAATGAGCAGTTCTTC.

This chain joins TRBV12-3 or TRBV12-4 and TRBJ2-1; 7 bases are shared with TRBD1. The CDR3 extends over 10 amino acids. The chain's CDR3 is CAQGELEQFF. The CDR3 coding sequence is TGTGCGCAGGGGGAGCTTGAGCAGTTCTTC.

This clonotype appeared many times. The genes are TRBV11-3 and TRBJ2-1; 8 nucleotides agree with TRBD2. The V and J ends lost 5 bases and 7 bases, in that order; junction bases with no gene match: 16. The germline V gene encodes CDR1 SGHNT and CDR2 YENEEA. This CDR3 is 17 amino acids long. Written as DNA, the CDR3 is TGTGCCAGCAGCCAATACTACGGGGGGGCGATCGGGAATGAGCAGTTCTTC. Protein: CASSQYYGGAIGNEQFF.

V gene TRBV6-2 or TRBV6-3 combines with J gene TRBJ2-1; D remains unclear. Trimming removed 3 bases from V and 6 bases from J, with 18 bases in between. CDR1 is MNHEY, CDR2 SVGEGT, per germline. The CDR3 runs 16 residues. The CDR3, as DNA: TGTGCCAGCAGTTATGCTGCCCCCTGGGGATTCAATGAGCAGTTCTTC. Its translation: CASSYAAPWGFNEQFF.

This clonotype was observed a handful of times. The chain carries TRBV5-1 and TRBJ1-5; no clear D gene. The CDR3 loop spans 12 amino acids. The germline CDR1 and CDR2 sequences are SGHRS and YFSETQ. Deletions cut 4 bases from V and 11 bases from J, with 13 bases between. CDR3 DNA sequence: TGCGCCAGCAGCGAGGAAGGGCAGACCCAGCATTTT. It specifies CASSEEGQTQHF.

This clonotype was seen a few times. J is TRBJ2-7 and V is TRBV29-1, with D tentatively TRBD1 or TRBD2 (6 bases each). V lost 4 bases, J lost 4 bases, and 20 bases lay in between. This CDR3 contains 15 residues. Germline V gene lookup returns CDR1 SQVTM and CDR2 ANQGSEA. For the CDR3, the DNA is TGCAGCGTTGTAATTGGGGGGCTGGGGGAATACGAGCAGTACTTC. It is translated as CSVVIGGLGEYEQYF.